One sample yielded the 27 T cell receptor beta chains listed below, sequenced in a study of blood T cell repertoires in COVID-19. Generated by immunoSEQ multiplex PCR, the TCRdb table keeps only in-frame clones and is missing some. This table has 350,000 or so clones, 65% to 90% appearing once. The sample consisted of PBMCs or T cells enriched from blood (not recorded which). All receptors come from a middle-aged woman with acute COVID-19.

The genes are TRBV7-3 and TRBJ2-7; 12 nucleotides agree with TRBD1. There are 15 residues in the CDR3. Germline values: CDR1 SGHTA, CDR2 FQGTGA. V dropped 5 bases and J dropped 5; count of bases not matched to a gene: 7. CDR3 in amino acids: CASSLHRDRGHEQYF. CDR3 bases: TGTGCCAGCAGCCTTCATCGGGACAGGGGGCACGAGCAGTACTTC.

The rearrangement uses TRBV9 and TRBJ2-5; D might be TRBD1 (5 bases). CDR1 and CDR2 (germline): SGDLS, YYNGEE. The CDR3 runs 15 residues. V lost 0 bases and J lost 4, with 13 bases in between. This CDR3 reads CASSVDGAKGETQYF. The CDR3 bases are TGTGCCAGCAGCGTAGATGGGGCAAAGGGAGAGACCCAGTACTTC.

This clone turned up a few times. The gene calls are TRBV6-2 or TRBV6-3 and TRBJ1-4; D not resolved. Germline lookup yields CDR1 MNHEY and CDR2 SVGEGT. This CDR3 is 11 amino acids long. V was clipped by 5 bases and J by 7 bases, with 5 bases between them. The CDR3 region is CASSNGEKLFF. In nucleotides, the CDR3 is TGTGCCAGCAGTAACGGTGAAAAACTGTTTTTT.

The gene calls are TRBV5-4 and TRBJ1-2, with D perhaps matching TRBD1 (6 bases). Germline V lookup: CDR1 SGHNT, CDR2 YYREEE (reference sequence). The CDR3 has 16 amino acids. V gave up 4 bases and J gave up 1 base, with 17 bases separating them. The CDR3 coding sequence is TGTGCCAGCAGCCATTTATTACAGGGAGATAACTATGGCTACACCTTC. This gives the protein CASSHLLQGDNYGYTF.

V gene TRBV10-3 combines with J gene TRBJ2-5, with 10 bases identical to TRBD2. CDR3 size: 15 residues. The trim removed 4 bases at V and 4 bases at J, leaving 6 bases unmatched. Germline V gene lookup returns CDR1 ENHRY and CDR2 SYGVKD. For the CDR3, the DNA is TGTGCCATCAGTGGGCTAGCGGGGGTTCGAGAGACCCAGTACTTC. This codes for CAISGLAGVRETQYF.

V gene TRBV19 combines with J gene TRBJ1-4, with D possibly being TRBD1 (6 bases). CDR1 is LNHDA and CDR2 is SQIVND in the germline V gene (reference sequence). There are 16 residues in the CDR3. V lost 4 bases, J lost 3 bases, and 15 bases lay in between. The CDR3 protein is CASSTTGSGANEKLFF. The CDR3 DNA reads TGTGCCAGTAGTACCACAGGGTCGGGTGCTAATGAAAAACTGTTTTTT. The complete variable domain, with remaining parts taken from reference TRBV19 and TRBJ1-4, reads DGGITQSPKYLFRKEGQNVTLSCEQNLNHDAMYWYRQDPGQGLRLIYYSQIVNDFQKGDIAEGYSVSREKKESFPLTVTSAQKNPTAFYLCASSTTGSGANEKLFFGSGTQLSVL.

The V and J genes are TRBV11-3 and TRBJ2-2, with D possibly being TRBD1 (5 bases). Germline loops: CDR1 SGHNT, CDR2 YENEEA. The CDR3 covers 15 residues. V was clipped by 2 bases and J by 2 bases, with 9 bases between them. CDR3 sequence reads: CASSLSGQNTGELFF. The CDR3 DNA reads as TGTGCCAGCAGCTTATCAGGACAAAACACCGGGGAGCTGTTTTTT.

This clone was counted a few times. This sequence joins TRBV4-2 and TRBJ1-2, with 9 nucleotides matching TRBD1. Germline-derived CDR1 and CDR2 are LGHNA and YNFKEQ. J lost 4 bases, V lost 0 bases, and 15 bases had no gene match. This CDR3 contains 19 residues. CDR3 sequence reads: CASSQDLFVGTGIAYGYTF. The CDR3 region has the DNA TGTGCCAGCAGCCAAGATCTTTTTGTGGGGACAGGGATAGCCTATGGCTACACCTTC.

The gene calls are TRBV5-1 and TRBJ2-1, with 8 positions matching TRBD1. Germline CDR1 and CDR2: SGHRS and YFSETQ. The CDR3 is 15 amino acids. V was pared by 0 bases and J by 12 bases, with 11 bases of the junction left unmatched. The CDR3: CASSLGGTGDPGQFF. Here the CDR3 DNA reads TGCGCCAGCAGCTTGGGAGGGACAGGTGATCCGGGGCAGTTCTTC.

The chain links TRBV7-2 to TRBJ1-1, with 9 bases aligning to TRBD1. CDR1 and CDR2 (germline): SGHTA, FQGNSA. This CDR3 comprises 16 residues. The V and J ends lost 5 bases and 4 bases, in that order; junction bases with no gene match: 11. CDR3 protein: CASSPHRGLGGTEAFF. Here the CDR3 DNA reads TGTGCCAGCAGCCCTCACAGGGGGCTAGGGGGCACTGAAGCTTTCTTT.

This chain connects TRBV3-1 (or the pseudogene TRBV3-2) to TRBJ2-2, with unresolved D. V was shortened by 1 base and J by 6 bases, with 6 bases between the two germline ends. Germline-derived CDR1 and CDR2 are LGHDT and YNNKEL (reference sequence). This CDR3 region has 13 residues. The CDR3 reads CASSQVVPGELFF. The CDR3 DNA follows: TGTGCCAGCAGCCAAGTAGTTCCCGGGGAGCTGTTTTTT.

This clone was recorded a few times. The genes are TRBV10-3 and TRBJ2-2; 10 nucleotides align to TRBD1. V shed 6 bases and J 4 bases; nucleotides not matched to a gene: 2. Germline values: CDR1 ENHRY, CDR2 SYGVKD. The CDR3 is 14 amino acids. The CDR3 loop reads CAIRGTGATGELFF. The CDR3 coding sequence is TGTGCCATCAGAGGGACAGGGGCCACCGGGGAGCTGTTTTTT.

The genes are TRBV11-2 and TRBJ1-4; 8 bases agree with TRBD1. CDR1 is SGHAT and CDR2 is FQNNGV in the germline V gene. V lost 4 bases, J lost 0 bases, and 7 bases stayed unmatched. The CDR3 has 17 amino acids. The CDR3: CASSYGQGGATNEKLFF. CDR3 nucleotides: TGTGCCAGCAGCTATGGACAGGGCGGTGCAACTAATGAAAAACTGTTTTTT.

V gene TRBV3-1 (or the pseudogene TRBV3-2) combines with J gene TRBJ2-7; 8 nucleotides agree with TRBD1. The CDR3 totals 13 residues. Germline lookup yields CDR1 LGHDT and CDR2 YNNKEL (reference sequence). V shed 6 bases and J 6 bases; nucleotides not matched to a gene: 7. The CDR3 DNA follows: TGTGCCAGCAGTCTAGGACAGGGAGGCGAGCAGTACTTC. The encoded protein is CASSLGQGGEQYF.

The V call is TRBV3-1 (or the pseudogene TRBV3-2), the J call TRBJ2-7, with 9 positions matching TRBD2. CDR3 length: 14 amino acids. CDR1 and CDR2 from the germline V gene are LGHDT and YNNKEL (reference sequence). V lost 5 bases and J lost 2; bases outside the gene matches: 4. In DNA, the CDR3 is TGTGCCAGCAGCGCAGCGGGGGGTACCTACGAGCAGTACTTC. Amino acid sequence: CASSAAGGTYEQYF.

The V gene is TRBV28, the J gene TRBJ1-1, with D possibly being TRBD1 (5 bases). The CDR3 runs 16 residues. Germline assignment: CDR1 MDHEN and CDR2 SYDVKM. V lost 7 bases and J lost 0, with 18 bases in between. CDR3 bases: TGTGCCAGCACCACGGTGGGGGGTCTAATGAACACTGAAGCTTTCTTT. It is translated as CASTTVGGLMNTEAFF.

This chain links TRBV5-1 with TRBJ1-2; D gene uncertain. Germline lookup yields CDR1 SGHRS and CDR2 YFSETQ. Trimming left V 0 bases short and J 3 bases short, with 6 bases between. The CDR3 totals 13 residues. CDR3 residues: CASSLDPDYGYTF. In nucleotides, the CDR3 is TGCGCCAGCAGCTTGGATCCGGACTATGGCTACACCTTC.

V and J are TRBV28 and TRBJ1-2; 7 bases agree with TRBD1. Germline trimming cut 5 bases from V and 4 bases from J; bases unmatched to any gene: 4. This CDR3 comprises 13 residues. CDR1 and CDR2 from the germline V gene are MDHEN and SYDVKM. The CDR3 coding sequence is TGTGCCAGCAGTCGGGACAGCATCTATGGCTACACCTTC. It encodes CASSRDSIYGYTF.

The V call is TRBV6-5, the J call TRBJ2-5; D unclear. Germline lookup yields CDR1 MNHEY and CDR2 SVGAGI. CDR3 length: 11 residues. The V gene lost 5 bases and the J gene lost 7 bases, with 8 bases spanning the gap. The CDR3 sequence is CASSPPGTQYF. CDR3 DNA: TGTGCCAGCAGTCCACCCGGGACCCAGTACTTC.

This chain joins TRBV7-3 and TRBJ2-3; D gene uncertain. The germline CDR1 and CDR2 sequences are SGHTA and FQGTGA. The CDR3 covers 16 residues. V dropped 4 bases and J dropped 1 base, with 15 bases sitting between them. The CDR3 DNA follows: TGTGCCAGCAGCTATAGTAGCTCCCCCGGCACAGATACGCAGTATTTT. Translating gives CASSYSSSPGTDTQYF.

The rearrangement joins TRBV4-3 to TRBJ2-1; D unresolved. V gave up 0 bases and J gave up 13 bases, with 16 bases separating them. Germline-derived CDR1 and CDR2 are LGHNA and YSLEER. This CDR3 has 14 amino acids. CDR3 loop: CASSQDWSFPLQFF. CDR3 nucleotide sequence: TGCGCCAGCAGCCAAGATTGGAGTTTCCCCCTTCAGTTCTTC.

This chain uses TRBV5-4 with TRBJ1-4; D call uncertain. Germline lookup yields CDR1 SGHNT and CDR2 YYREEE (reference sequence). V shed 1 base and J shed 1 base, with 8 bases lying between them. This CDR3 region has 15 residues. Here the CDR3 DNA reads TGTGCCAGCAGCTTGTTCCTTAAAACTAATGAAAAACTGTTTTTT. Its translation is CASSLFLKTNEKLFF.

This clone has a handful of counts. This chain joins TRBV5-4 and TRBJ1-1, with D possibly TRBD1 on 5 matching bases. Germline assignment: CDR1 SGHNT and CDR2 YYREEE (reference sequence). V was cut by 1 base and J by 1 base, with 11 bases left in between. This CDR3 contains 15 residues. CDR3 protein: CASSLMAGGNTEAFF. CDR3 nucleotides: TGTGCCAGCAGCTTGATGGCCGGGGGGAACACTGAAGCTTTCTTT.

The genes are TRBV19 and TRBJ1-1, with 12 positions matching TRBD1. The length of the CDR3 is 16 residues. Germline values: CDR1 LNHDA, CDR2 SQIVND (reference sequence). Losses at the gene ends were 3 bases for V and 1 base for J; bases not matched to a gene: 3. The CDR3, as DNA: TGTGCCAGTAGTATTGGGACAGGGGGCCAGAACACTGAAGCTTTCTTT. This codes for CASSIGTGGQNTEAFF.

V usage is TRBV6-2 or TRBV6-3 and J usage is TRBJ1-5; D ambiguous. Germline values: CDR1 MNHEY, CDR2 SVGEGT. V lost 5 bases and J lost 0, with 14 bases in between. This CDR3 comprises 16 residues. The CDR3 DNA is TGTGCCAGCAGTCCCAGGTCCCGGGATAGCAATCAGCCCCAGCATTTT. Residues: CASSPRSRDSNQPQHF.

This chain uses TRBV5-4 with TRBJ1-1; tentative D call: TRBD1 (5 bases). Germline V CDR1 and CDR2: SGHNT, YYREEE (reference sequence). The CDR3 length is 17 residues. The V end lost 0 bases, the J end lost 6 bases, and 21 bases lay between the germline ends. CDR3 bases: TGTGCCAGCAGCTTGGAATTAGTACGAACAGGACGGGCTGAAGCTTTCTTT. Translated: CASSLELVRTGRAEAFF.

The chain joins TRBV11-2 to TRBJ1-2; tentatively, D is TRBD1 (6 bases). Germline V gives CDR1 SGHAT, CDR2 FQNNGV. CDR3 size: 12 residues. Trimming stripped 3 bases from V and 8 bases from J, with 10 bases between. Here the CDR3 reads CASSFGQGGYTF. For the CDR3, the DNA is TGTGCCAGCAGCTTTGGGCAGGGGGGCTACACCTTC. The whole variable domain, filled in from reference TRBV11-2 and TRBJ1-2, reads EAGVAQSPRYKIIEKRQSVAFWCNPISGHATLYWYQQILGQGPKLLIQFQNNGVVDDSQLPKDRFSAERLKGVDSTLKIQPAKLEDSAVYLCASSFGQGGYTFGSGTRLTVV.